Below are 4 T cell receptor beta chains sequenced from a single sample in a study of cytomegalovirus exposure and HLA in healthy donors. Primers: 60 Vbeta forward and 13 Jbeta reverse. TCRdb keeps only in-frame clones here, not all; method: immunoSEQ multiplex PCR. The sample has 90,000 to 100,000 clones, roughly 80% seen once. Specimen: PBMCs. These receptors were obtained from a woman aged 55 to 70 in good health and CMV-seronegative.

V and J are TRBV7-9 and TRBJ1-1; 8 positions agree with TRBD1. The CDR3 consists of 12 residues. Germline V gene data show CDR1 as SEHNR and CDR2 as FQNEAQ (reference sequence). The CDR3 DNA follows: TGTGCAATCGGACAGGGAAACACTGAAGCTTTCTTT. It translates to CAIGQGNTEAFF.

The chain recombines TRBV28 with TRBJ1-2; tentative D call: TRBD1 (5 bases). There are 15 residues in the CDR3. With 3 bases removed from V and 4 bases from J, the gap between germline ends came to 15 bases. Germline CDR1 reads MDHEN; CDR2 reads SYDVKM. The CDR3 nucleotides read TGTGCCAGCAGTTTTTCGGAGTCGGGGGGCTATGGCTACACCTTC. Translating gives CASSFSESGGYGYTF.

The CDR3 here is CASSLRGGSYNEQFF. CDR3 sequence (DNA): TGCGCCAGCAGCTTACGGGGGGGCTCCTACAATGAGCAGTTCTTC. The chain couples TRBV5-1 to TRBJ2-1, with TRBD2 identical over 8 bases. The trim removed 2 bases at V and 0 bases at J, leaving 1 base unmatched. The CDR3 covers 15 residues. Germline assignment: CDR1 SGHRS and CDR2 YFSETQ.

The CDR3 region has the DNA TGTGCCAGCAGCCTAACGGACAGGGGCTATGGCTACACCTTC. Translation: CASSLTDRGYGYTF. The chain recombines TRBV7-9 with TRBJ1-2; 9 bases map to TRBD1. CDR1 and CDR2 from the germline V gene are SEHNR and FQNEAQ (reference sequence). The V segment lost 5 bases and the J segment 4 bases; nucleotides outside the gene matches: 5. The CDR3 consists of 14 residues.